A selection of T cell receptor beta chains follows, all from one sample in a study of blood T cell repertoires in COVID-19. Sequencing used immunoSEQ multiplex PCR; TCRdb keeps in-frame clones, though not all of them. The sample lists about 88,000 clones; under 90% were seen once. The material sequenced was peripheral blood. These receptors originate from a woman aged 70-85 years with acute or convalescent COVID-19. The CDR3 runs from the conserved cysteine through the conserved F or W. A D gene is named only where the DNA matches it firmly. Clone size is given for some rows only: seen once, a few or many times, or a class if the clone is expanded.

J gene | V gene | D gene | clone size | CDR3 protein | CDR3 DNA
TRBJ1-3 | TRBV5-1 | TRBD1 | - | CASSLGTGSGNTIYF | TGCGCCAGCAGCTTGGGGACAGGGTCGGGAAACACCATATATTTT
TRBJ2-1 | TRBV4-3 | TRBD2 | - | CASSQAGGPYNEQFF | TGCGCCAGCAGCCAAGCGGGAGGGCCTTACAATGAGCAGTTCTTC
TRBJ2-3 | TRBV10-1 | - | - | CASSSTQYPDTQYF | TGCGCCAGCAGTTCAACCCAGTATCCAGATACGCAGTATTTT
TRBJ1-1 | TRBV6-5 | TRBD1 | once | CASSSQGATAFF | TGTGCCAGCAGTTCTCAGGGGGCGACAGCTTTCTTT
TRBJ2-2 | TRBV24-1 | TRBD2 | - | CATSDLSPGLRTQPNTGELFF | TGTGCCACCAGTGATTTGTCACCGGGACTACGAACTCAACCGAACACCGGGGAGCTGTTTTTT
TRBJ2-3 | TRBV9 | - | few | CASSAPPEVTQYF | TGTGCCAGCAGCGCGCCCCCCGAGGTCACGCAGTATTTT
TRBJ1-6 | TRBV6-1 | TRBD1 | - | CASSEDRDSPLHF | TGTGCCAGCAGTGAGGACAGGGATTCACCCCTCCACTTT
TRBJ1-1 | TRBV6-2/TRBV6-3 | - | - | CASSQGSGAFF | TGTGCCAGCAGTCAGGGGAGCGGAGCTTTCTTT
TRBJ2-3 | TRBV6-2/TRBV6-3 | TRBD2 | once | CASSLAGARGTQYF | TGTGCCAGCAGCTTAGCGGGAGCCCGCGGTACGCAGTATTTT
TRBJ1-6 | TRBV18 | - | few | CASSPTGGAGRSYNSPLHF | TGTGCCAGCTCACCGACGGGAGGGGCAGGCCGCTCCTATAATTCACCCCTCCACTTT
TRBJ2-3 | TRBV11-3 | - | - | CASSLGASTDTQYF | TGTGCCAGCAGCTTAGGGGCGAGCACAGATACGCAGTATTTT
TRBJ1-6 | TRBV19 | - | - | CASSITGSSYNSPLHF | TGTGCCAGTAGTATCACCGGGAGCTCCTATAATTCACCCCTCCACTTT
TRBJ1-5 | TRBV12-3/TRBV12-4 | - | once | CASSPNRVQPQHF | TGTGCCAGCAGCCCAAACAGGGTTCAGCCCCAGCATTTT
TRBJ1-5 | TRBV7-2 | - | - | CASSPRGGQPQHF | TGTGCCAGCAGTCCACGGGGTGGGCAGCCCCAGCATTTT
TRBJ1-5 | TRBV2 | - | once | CASSEGPNQPQHF | TGTGCCAGCAGTGAGGGGCCCAATCAGCCCCAGCATTTT
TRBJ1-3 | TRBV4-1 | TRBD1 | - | CASSQVLGGTGATLSGNTIYF | TGCGCCAGCAGCCAAGTCCTTGGGGGGACAGGGGCCACCCTCTCGGGAAACACCATATATTTT
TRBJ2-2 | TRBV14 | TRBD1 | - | CASSLGQGECGGELFF | TGTGCCAGCAGCCTAGGACAGGGTGAGTGTGGAGGGGAGCTGTTTTTT
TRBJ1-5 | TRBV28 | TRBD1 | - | CASSPNWDRGRLNNQPQHF | TGTGCCAGCAGTCCTAATTGGGACAGGGGGCGACTCAACAATCAGCCCCAGCATTTT
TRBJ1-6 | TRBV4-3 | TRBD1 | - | CASSQDATGAYSYNSPLHF | TGCGCCAGCAGCCAGGATGCGACAGGGGCCTACTCCTATAATTCACCCCTCCACTTT
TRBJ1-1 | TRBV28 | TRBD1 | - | CASSLTRGRTEAFF | TGTGCCAGCAGTTTAACCAGGGGGAGGACTGAAGCTTTCTTT
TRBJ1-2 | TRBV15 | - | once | CATSREGQGDGYTF | TGTGCCACCAGCAGAGAAGGTCAGGGCGATGGCTACACCTTC
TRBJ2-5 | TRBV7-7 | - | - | CASSLGGGYSETQYF | TGTGCCAGCAGCTTAGGGGGGGGCTATTCCGAGACCCAGTACTTC
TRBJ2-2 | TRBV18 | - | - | CASSLTGELFF | TGTGCCAGCTCCTTGACCGGGGAGCTGTTTTTT
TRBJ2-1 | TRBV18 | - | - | CASSPTRRTYNEQFF | TGTGCCAGCTCACCGACCCGGAGGACCTACAATGAGCAGTTCTTC
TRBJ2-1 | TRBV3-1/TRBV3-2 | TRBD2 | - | CASSPKKRGYNEQFF | TGTGCCAGCAGCCCCAAGAAGCGGGGGTACAATGAGCAGTTCTTC
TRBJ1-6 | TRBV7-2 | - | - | CASSLAVVGAGSPLHF | TGTGCCAGCAGCTTAGCGGTTGTGGGTGCGGGTTCACCCCTCCACTTT
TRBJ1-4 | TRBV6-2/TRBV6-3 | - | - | CASSPGGRGNEKLFF | TGTGCCAGCAGCCCCGGAGGAAGGGGGAATGAAAAACTGTTTTTT
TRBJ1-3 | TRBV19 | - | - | CASSIGGNTIYF | TGTGCCAGTAGTATCGGTGGAAACACCATATATTTT
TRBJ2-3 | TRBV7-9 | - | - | CASSLLSLMRSTDTQYF | TGTGCCAGCAGCTTATTAAGTCTCATGAGGAGCACAGATACGCAGTATTTT
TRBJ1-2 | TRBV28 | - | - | CASSWELNYGYTF | TGTGCCAGCAGTTGGGAGTTGAACTATGGCTACACCTTC
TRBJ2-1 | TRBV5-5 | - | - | CASSPGGTTYNEQFF | TGTGCCAGCAGCCCCGGAGGGACCACTTACAATGAGCAGTTCTTC
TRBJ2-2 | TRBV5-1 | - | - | CASRIQGNTVTGELFF | TGCGCCAGCAGGATTCAGGGGAATACAGTTACCGGGGAGCTGTTTTTT
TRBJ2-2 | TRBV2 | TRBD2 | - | CASSEVAGVTGELFF | TGTGCCAGCAGTGAGGTAGCGGGAGTCACCGGGGAGCTGTTTTTT
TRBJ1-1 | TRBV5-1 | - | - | CASSLSGPNTEAFF | TGCGCCAGCAGCTTGTCAGGGCCGAACACTGAAGCTTTCTTT
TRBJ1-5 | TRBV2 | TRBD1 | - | CASRDQTGRGQPQHF | TGTGCCAGCAGGGACCAGACAGGGCGAGGACAGCCCCAGCATTTT
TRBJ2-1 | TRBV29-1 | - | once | CSTTGRANEQFF | TGCAGCACGACCGGGCGGGCCAATGAGCAGTTCTTC
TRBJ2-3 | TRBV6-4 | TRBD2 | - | CASSDSAGGATDTQYF | TGTGCCAGCAGTGACTCGGCGGGGGGGGCCACAGATACGCAGTATTTT
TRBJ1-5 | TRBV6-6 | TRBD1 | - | CASSRRGGTGGPQPQHF | TGTGCCAGCAGTCGGCGGGGGGGGACAGGCGGACCACAGCCCCAGCATTTT
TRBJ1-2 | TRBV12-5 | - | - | CASGSDTLNYGYTF | TGTGCTAGTGGTTCCGACACCCTCAACTATGGCTACACCTTC
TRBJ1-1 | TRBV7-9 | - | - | CASKWGDTEAFF | TGTGCCAGCAAGTGGGGAGACACTGAAGCTTTCTTT
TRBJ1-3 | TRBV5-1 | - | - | CASSLQGNTIYF | TGCGCCAGCAGCTTGCAGGGAAACACCATATATTTT
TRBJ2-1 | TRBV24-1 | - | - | CATSDSGVGLDEQFF | TGTGCCACCAGTGACTCAGGGGTTGGATTGGATGAGCAGTTCTTC
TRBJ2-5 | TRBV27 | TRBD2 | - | CASRPLAGGVETQYF | TGTGCCAGCAGGCCCCTAGCGGGGGGGGTAGAGACCCAGTACTTC
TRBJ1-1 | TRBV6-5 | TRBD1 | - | CASSPTGTGNTEAFF | TGTGCCAGCAGTCCGACCGGGACAGGGAACACTGAAGCTTTCTTT
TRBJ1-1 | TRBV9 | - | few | CASSLGTLTEAFF | TGTGCCAGCAGCCTAGGGACACTCACTGAAGCTTTCTTT
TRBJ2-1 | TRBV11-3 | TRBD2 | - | CASSLPPALAGGFRNNEQFF | TGTGCCAGCAGCTTGCCACCAGCTCTAGCGGGAGGTTTTAGGAACAATGAGCAGTTCTTC
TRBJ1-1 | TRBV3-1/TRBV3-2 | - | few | CASSQGSTVNTEAFF | TGTGCCAGCAGCCAAGGGTCAACGGTGAACACTGAAGCTTTCTTT
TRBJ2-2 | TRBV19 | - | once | CASSISWSYSNTGELFF | TGTGCCAGTAGTATAAGTTGGAGCTACTCGAACACCGGGGAGCTGTTTTTT
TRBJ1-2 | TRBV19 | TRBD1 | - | CASSWTGANYGYTF | TGTGCCAGTAGTTGGACAGGGGCCAACTATGGCTACACCTTC
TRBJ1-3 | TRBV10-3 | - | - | CAITKAGDSGNTIYF | TGTGCCATCACCAAAGCCGGGGACTCTGGAAACACCATATATTTT
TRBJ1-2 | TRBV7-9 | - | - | CASSSSGDGYTF | TGTGCCAGCAGCTCTTCAGGGGATGGCTACACCTTC
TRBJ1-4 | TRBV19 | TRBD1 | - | CASSIGGDRAQKLFF | TGTGCCAGTAGTATAGGTGGGGACAGGGCCCAGAAACTGTTTTTT
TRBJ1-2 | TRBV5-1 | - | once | CASSLGQQEDGYTF | TGCGCCAGCAGCCTCGGACAGCAGGAGGATGGCTACACCTTC
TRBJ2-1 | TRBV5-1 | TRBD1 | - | CASSSIGQGYNEQFF | TGCGCCAGCAGCAGTATCGGACAGGGTTACAATGAGCAGTTCTTC
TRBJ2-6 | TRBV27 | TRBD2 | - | CASSLRLAGISGANVLTF | TGTGCCAGCAGTTTAAGACTAGCGGGTATCTCTGGGGCCAACGTCCTGACTTTC
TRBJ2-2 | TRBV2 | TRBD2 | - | CASNGGGGANTGELFF | TGTGCCAGCAATGGCGGCGGGGGTGCGAACACCGGGGAGCTGTTTTTT
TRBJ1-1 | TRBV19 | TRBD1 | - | CASGQGPPTEAFF | TGTGCCAGTGGACAGGGGCCTCCCACTGAAGCTTTCTTT
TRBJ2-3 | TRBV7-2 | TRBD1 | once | CASSTWDSVTDTQYF | TGTGCCAGCAGCACTTGGGACAGCGTCACAGATACGCAGTATTTT
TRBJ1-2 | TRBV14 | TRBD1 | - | CASSHPLGGRSNYGYTF | TGTGCCAGCAGCCACCCCTTAGGGGGCAGATCTAACTATGGCTACACCTTC